These 18 T cell receptor beta chains were sequenced from one sample in a study of cytomegalovirus exposure and HLA in healthy donors. PCR primers comprised 60 Vbeta and 13 Jbeta primers. Clones were read by immunoSEQ multiplex PCR, and TCRdb kept only the in-frame ones, dropping some. Of some 41,000 clones listed, almost 70% are singletons. Material: PBMCs. The receptors shown here come from a man between 40 and 49 years old in good health and CMV-seronegative.

This clone occurred a few times. The chain joins TRBV6-5 to TRBJ2-7; 9 bases match TRBD1. The V segment lost 6 bases and the J segment 2 bases; nucleotides outside the gene matches: 8. In germline, CDR1 is MNHEY, CDR2 SVGAGI. The CDR3 runs 15 residues. The CDR3 DNA follows: TGTGCCAGCAGGCAAACAGGGGGCTTGGCCTACGAGCAGTACTTC. Translating it yields CASRQTGGLAYEQYF.

The J gene is TRBJ1-2, the V gene TRBV6-6, with D tentatively TRBD1 (6 bases). This CDR3 has 13 amino acids. Trimming stripped 6 bases from V and 2 bases from J, with 10 bases between. CDR1 and CDR2 from the germline V gene are MNHNY and SVGAGI (reference sequence). The CDR3 region is CASSYDRNYGYTF. CDR3 in DNA: TGTGCCAGCAGCTACGACAGGAACTATGGCTACACCTTC.

There are a few counts of this clone. The rearrangement uses TRBV7-8 and TRBJ1-2; 11 bases line up with TRBD1. The V gene end was trimmed by 3 bases and the J gene end by 0 bases; junction bases not matched to a gene: 6. The CDR3 has 17 amino acids. CDR1 SGHVS and CDR2 FQNEAQ come from the germline V gene. The DNA for the CDR3 is TGTGCCAGCAGCTTGAGGACAGGGGGCGCCGCTAACTATGGCTACACCTTC. Protein product: CASSLRTGGAANYGYTF.

The rearrangement joins TRBV7-9 to TRBJ1-1; 7 positions agree with TRBD1. CDR1 and CDR2 from the germline V gene are SEHNR and FQNEAQ (reference sequence). V trimming: 5 bases; J trimming: 4 bases; junction bases outside the gene matches: 7. The CDR3 contains 14 residues. CDR3 sequence: CASSPTEGATEAFF. The CDR3 bases are TGTGCCAGCAGCCCGACCGAGGGGGCCACTGAAGCTTTCTTT.

This CDR3 is CASSLGGTGREKLFF. The CDR3 DNA follows: TGTGCCAGCAGCTTGGGGGGGACAGGGCGCGAAAAACTGTTTTTT. The chain couples TRBV7-9 to TRBJ1-4; TRBD1 agrees at 9 bases. V dropped 3 bases and J dropped 8; count of bases not matched to a gene: 7. The CDR3 is 15 amino acids. Germline V gives CDR1 SEHNR, CDR2 FQNEAQ (reference sequence).

The chain is built from TRBV4-1 and TRBJ1-1; tentatively, D is TRBD1 (5 bases). Germline-derived CDR1 and CDR2 are MGHRA and YSYEKL. The CDR3 length is 15 residues. Trimming left V 0 bases short and J 0 bases short, with 8 bases between. Here the CDR3 reads CASSQERGLNTEAFF. In DNA, the CDR3 is TGCGCCAGCAGCCAAGAGCGGGGCCTGAACACTGAAGCTTTCTTT.

J is TRBJ2-3 and V is TRBV5-4; D ambiguous. The CDR3 is made up of 15 amino acids. The V gene lost 0 bases and the J gene lost 0 bases, with 8 bases spanning the gap. Germline CDR1 reads SGHNT; CDR2 reads YYREEE (reference sequence). The CDR3 DNA follows: TGTGCCAGCAGCTTGGACAGCCTTAGCACAGATACGCAGTATTTT. This codes for CASSLDSLSTDTQYF.

This clone was observed a few times. CDR3 in DNA: TGCAGCGTTTACGAGCAAGCTAGCTCTGGGGCCAACGTCCTGACTTTC. It encodes CSVYEQASSGANVLTF. V usage is TRBV29-1 and J usage is TRBJ2-6; no clear D. V lost 5 bases and J lost 0, with 14 bases in between. The CDR3 consists of 16 residues. Per the germline V gene, CDR1 is SQVTM and CDR2 is ANQGSEA.

This clone was detected a few times. The chain is built from TRBV6-5 and TRBJ2-1; D might be TRBD1 (6 bases). Trimming removed 2 bases at V and 6 bases at J, with 14 bases between. Germline-derived CDR1 and CDR2 are MNHEY and SVGAGI. This CDR3 is 15 amino acids long. CDR3 DNA: TGTGCCAGCAGTTACGGGTCTGGGGGCCGCAATGAGCAGTTCTTC. Encoded protein: CASSYGSGGRNEQFF.

The CDR3 coding sequence is TGTGCCAGCAGCTTGACTAGCGGGGCCGCTGTCGACCAGTACTTC. Translation gives CASSLTSGAAVDQYF. This chain uses TRBV7-6 with TRBJ2-5, with 11 bases aligning to TRBD2. Looked up from germline, CDR1 is SGHVS and CDR2 is FNYEAQ. V lost 3 bases to trimming and J lost 10 bases; unmatched junction nucleotides: 10. CDR3 length equals 15 residues.

This sequence joins TRBV2 and TRBJ2-7, with D maybe TRBD1 (6 bases). This CDR3 spans 15 amino acids. V was pared by 3 bases and J by 5 bases, with 17 bases between. Germline assignment: CDR1 SNHLY and CDR2 FYNNEI. CDR3 in DNA: TGTGCCAGCAGTGAGGGAGACAGGTCGACTGACGAGCAGTACTTC. Translated: CASSEGDRSTDEQYF.

The genes are TRBV6-5 and TRBJ1-6, with TRBD1 as a possible D gene (5 bases). The CDR3 consists of 13 residues. Trimming took 5 bases from V and 10 from J, leaving 12 bases between them. CDR1 MNHEY and CDR2 SVGAGI come from the germline V gene. This CDR3 reads CASSKREGSPLHF. DNA of the CDR3: TGTGCCAGCAGTAAAAGGGAGGGGTCACCCCTCCACTTT.

The chain has TRBV30 and TRBJ2-7; the D gene is possibly TRBD2 (6 bases). Trimming removed 5 bases at V and 3 bases at J, with 11 bases between. CDR3 length equals 12 residues. The germline gives CDR1 GTSNPN, CDR2 SVGIG (reference sequence). CDR3 protein: CAWGAGYYEQYF. The CDR3 DNA reads as TGTGCCTGGGGGGCGGGGTACTACGAGCAGTACTTC.

This chain uses TRBV5-1 with TRBJ1-2, with 7 bases fitting TRBD1. The CDR3 contains 13 residues. Trimming took 0 bases from V and 8 from J; bases not matched to a gene: 4. Germline CDR1 reads SGHRS; CDR2 reads YFSETQ. CDR3 DNA sequence: TGCGCCAGCAGCTTGGGACAGGGCAAGGGCTACACCTTC. It specifies CASSLGQGKGYTF.

The chain links TRBV20-1 to TRBJ2-5; D is perhaps TRBD1 (6 bases). CDR1 is DFQATT and CDR2 is SNEGSKA in the germline V gene (reference sequence). V lost 6 bases and J lost 4, with 9 bases in between. The CDR3 sequence is 11 residues long. As DNA, the CDR3 is TGCAGTGCCAAACAGGGAGAGACCCAGTACTTC. It is translated as CSAKQGETQYF.

The V call is TRBV4-1, the J call TRBJ1-2; 9 positions match TRBD1. V lost 1 base, J lost 1 base, and 4 bases stayed unmatched. Germline V CDR1 and CDR2: MGHRA, YSYEKL. CDR3 length: 16 amino acids. The CDR3 reads CASSQGGTGFNYGYTF. CDR3 nucleotides: TGCGCCAGCAGCCAAGGGGGGACAGGGTTTAACTATGGCTACACCTTC.

The chain links TRBV5-1 to TRBJ1-1; 9 nucleotides match TRBD1. This CDR3 is 15 amino acids long. The germline CDR1 and CDR2 sequences are SGHRS and YFSETQ. The ends lost 4 bases at V and 1 base at J; junction bases unmatched: 5. In DNA form, the CDR3 reads TGCGCCAGCAGCGAGTCACAGGGGGCGAACACTGAAGCTTTCTTT. Residues: CASSESQGANTEAFF.

The chain carries TRBV27 and TRBJ2-1, with D maybe TRBD1 (5 bases). The CDR3 runs 14 residues. Germline lookup yields CDR1 MNHEY and CDR2 SMNVEV (reference sequence). The V and J ends lost 6 bases and 5 bases respectively, with 14 bases between them. CDR3 coding DNA: TGTGCCAGCAGCCGGGTGGGGCTCGACAATGAGCAGTTCTTC. The encoded protein is CASSRVGLDNEQFF.